A single sample gave rise to the 7 T cell receptor beta chains below, sequenced in a study of shared clonotypes between healthy human individuals. Sequenced by immunoSEQ multiplex PCR; TCRdb stores in-frame clones only, minus some. The repertoire consists of 550,000 to 800,000 clones, with approximately 79% occurring once and the leading ten covering approximately 1.8%. The sequencing sample was made of memory CD4+ T cells sorted from blood. Subset described: CD45RA-negative fraction. These receptor sequences come from a young woman in good health.

Comments on this clone: Within the sample, other DNA sequences also encode this same CDR3. In nucleotides, the CDR3 is TGTGCCAGCAGCCCCAGAGGGGGCGGGGAGCTGTTTTTT. Translation gives CASSPRGGGELFF. The V call is TRBV7-2, the J call TRBJ2-2; weak D call: TRBD1 (6 bases). Looked up from germline, CDR1 is SGHTA and CDR2 is FQGNSA. V gave up 5 bases and J gave up 7 bases, with 11 bases separating them. The CDR3 loop spans 13 amino acids.

The chain carries TRBV7-2 and TRBJ2-7; 8 nucleotides match TRBD1. Germline values: CDR1 SGHTA, CDR2 FQGNSA. The CDR3 has 15 residues. Unmatched junction bases numbered 7, after V lost 4 bases and J lost 2 bases. The CDR3 DNA reads as TGTGCCAGCAGCTCCAACAGGGGGAGCCCCTACGAGCAGTACTTC. It yields the protein CASSSNRGSPYEQYF.

The chain links TRBV10-1 to TRBJ2-2; possibly TRBD1 for D (6 bases). CDR3 length: 16 amino acids. V lost 5 bases, J lost 5 bases, and 18 bases lay in between. CDR1 is WNHNN, CDR2 SYGVQD, per germline (reference sequence). The CDR3 DNA reads as TGCGCCAGCAGTACCGGGACACCGGAACGGACCGGGGAGCTGTTTTTT. Translated: CASSTGTPERTGELFF.

V and J are TRBV7-2 and TRBJ1-5, with D hard to call. Germline CDR1 reads SGHTA; CDR2 reads FQGNSA. The CDR3 length is 13 residues. Trimming removed 3 bases at V and 0 bases at J, with 3 bases between. CDR3 bases: TGTGCCAGCAGCTTTTTTAGCAATCAGCCCCAGCATTTT. Protein: CASSFFSNQPQHF.

The chain recombines TRBV6-5 with TRBJ1-2; a possible D gene is TRBD1 (5 bases). The V and J ends lost 6 bases and 7 bases respectively, with 18 bases between them. The CDR3 is 14 amino acids. Germline CDR1 MNHEY, CDR2 SVGAGI. The CDR3 loop is CASSRDRMSSGYTF. Written as DNA, the CDR3 is TGTGCCAGCAGCCGGGACCGCATGAGCAGTGGCTACACCTTC.

The chain has TRBV7-9 and TRBJ1-1, with D unclear. CDR1 SEHNR and CDR2 FQNEAQ come from the germline V gene (reference sequence). V lost 1 base, J lost 11 bases, and 8 bases lay in between. The CDR3 contains 11 residues. The CDR3 spells CASSLELGAFF. The CDR3 bases are TGTGCCAGCAGCTTAGAACTGGGGGCTTTCTTT.

The gene calls are TRBV7-9 and TRBJ2-2; D call uncertain. V was trimmed by 6 bases and J by 7 bases, leaving 15 bases between them. The germline gives CDR1 SEHNR, CDR2 FQNEAQ (reference sequence). The CDR3 sequence is 14 residues long. CDR3 residues: CASSLGEWGGELFF. The CDR3 DNA is TGTGCCAGCAGTCTTGGAGAGTGGGGCGGGGAGCTGTTTTTT.